The 32 T cell receptor beta chains below all came from one sample that was sequenced in a study of OX40 agonist ivuxolimab in advanced cancers. Libraries were prepared by immunoSEQ multiplex PCR; TCRdb keeps only in-frame clonotypes and omits some of them. Found here are around 16,000 clones, around two thirds of them singletons; the top ten hold around 8.4%. The sequencing here drew on CD4+ or CD8+ T cells sorted from blood, taken in a trial of the OX40 agonist ivuxolimab. The source is an adult with an advanced solid tumor such as melanoma, head and neck, liver or kidney cancer.

This chain joins TRBV6-4 and TRBJ1-4, with TRBD1 matching over 11 bases. The length of the CDR3 is 15 residues. Per germline, CDR1 MRHNA and CDR2 SNTAGT. V was clipped by 6 bases and J by 5 bases; unmatched bases: 5. The CDR3 protein is CASSPGTGGNEKLFF. The CDR3 bases are TGTGCCAGCAGCCCCGGGACAGGGGGGAATGAAAAACTGTTTTTT.

As regards this clone: Germline is not matched at one junction end, which may reflect a read error. The chain's CDR3 is CVSSDGLAGEAETQYF. CDR3 nucleotide sequence: TGTGTCAGCAGTGATGGGCTAGCGGGGGAGGCAGAGACCCAGTACTTC. V gene TRBV2 combines with J gene TRBJ2-5; 10 bases are a match to TRBD2. This CDR3 has 16 residues. The germline gives CDR1 SNHLY, CDR2 FYNNEI.

With respect to this clone: Germline and junction disagree at one end, which may indicate a read error. This rearrangement joins TRBV5-8 to TRBJ1-2, with D possibly TRBD1 on 6 matching bases. This CDR3 comprises 15 residues. In germline, CDR1 is SGHTS, CDR2 YDEGEE. The CDR3 sequence: CASSPSDRSNYGYTF. For the CDR3, the DNA is TGCGCCAGCAGCCCTTCGGACAGATCGAACTATGGCTACACCTTC.

The chain has TRBV11-2 and TRBJ2-1; D uncertain. Germline V gene data show CDR1 as SGHAT and CDR2 as FQNNGV. The length of the CDR3 is 12 residues. Trimming took off 3 bases at V and 10 bases at J, with 10 bases between the two ends. CDR3 residues: CASSLDGAEQFF. The CDR3 nucleotides are TGTGCCAGCAGCTTGGACGGAGCGGAGCAGTTCTTC.

The CDR3 loop is CASSYGGTEAFF. Here the CDR3 DNA reads TGTGCCAGCAGTTATGGGGGGACTGAAGCTTTCTTT. The chain combines TRBV6-5 with TRBJ1-1, with D tentatively TRBD1 (5 bases). Trimming cost V 3 bases and J 5 bases, with 7 bases left between them. The CDR3 totals 12 residues. The germline V gene has CDR1 MNHEY and CDR2 SVGAGI.

The gene calls are TRBV2 and TRBJ2-1; no firm D call. Germline loops: CDR1 SNHLY, CDR2 FYNNEI. Trimming removed 2 bases at V and 6 bases at J, with 11 bases between. This CDR3 comprises 14 residues. The CDR3 sequence is CASSEPGLGNEQFF. CDR3 bases: TGTGCCAGCAGTGAACCCGGGTTGGGCAATGAGCAGTTCTTC.

The V call is TRBV15, the J call TRBJ2-2; the D gene is possibly TRBD2 (6 bases). Trimming shortened V by 5 bases and J by 4 bases, and 8 bases separated the two germline ends. CDR1 and CDR2 (germline): LNHNV, YYDKDF (reference sequence). The CDR3 is 13 residues long. CDR3 protein: CATSGGFTGELFF. The CDR3 nucleotides read TGTGCCACCAGCGGGGGGTTCACCGGGGAGCTGTTTTTT.

This rearrangement joins TRBV28 to TRBJ2-7; D is ambiguous. CDR3 length equals 13 residues. V was shortened by 3 bases and J by 5 bases, with 11 bases between the two germline ends. Germline CDR1 is MDHEN and CDR2 is SYDVKM. CDR3 DNA sequence: TGTGCCAGCAGTTTCGCGAGCTACCACGAGCAGTACTTC. Protein sequence: CASSFASYHEQYF.

V is TRBV6-1 and J is TRBJ1-4; tentatively, D is TRBD1 (5 bases). The CDR3 length is 15 residues. Trimming took 4 bases from V and 2 from J, leaving 11 bases between them. In germline, CDR1 is MNHNS, CDR2 SASEGT. The CDR3 region has the DNA TGTGCCAGCAGTGCCCGGGGCGAGACTAATGAAAAACTGTTTTTT. Its protein is CASSARGETNEKLFF.

The V and J genes are TRBV27 and TRBJ2-7; a weak D match, TRBD1 (5 bases). V was shortened by 6 bases and J by 3 bases, with 15 bases between the two germline ends. Germline V gene data show CDR1 as MNHEY and CDR2 as SMNVEV (reference sequence). This CDR3 has 14 residues. CDR3 loop: CASRMGRNYYEQYF. Written as DNA, the CDR3 is TGTGCCAGCAGAATGGGGCGAAACTACTACGAGCAGTACTTC.

The CDR3 protein is CASSQSGGQGNTGELFF. The CDR3 DNA reads TGCGCCAGCAGCCAATCTGGGGGACAGGGTAACACCGGGGAGCTGTTTTTT. J is TRBJ2-2 and V is TRBV4-3; 9 bases match TRBD1. The CDR3 extends over 17 amino acids. Germline V gene data show CDR1 as LGHNA and CDR2 as YSLEER. J was trimmed by 2 bases and V by 2 bases; bases with no gene match: 6.

This chain joins TRBV2 and TRBJ2-5, with 10 bases matching TRBD2. Germline CDR1 is SNHLY and CDR2 is FYNNEI. The CDR3 spans 16 residues. The V segment lost 4 bases and the J segment 5 bases; nucleotides outside the gene matches: 10. The DNA of the CDR3 is TGTGCCAGCAGTGTGGCTAGCGGGGGCCGTGGGGAGACCCAGTACTTC. Its protein product is CASSVASGGRGETQYF.

This clone turned up a few times. V is TRBV7-9 and J is TRBJ1-1, with a possible D match to TRBD1 (6 bases). The CDR3 spans 13 residues. CDR1 SEHNR and CDR2 FQNEAQ come from the germline V gene (reference sequence). V shed 5 bases and J shed 7 bases, with 14 bases lying between them. DNA for the CDR3: TGTGCCAGCAGCCTCGTTGGGACAAGTGAAGCTTTCTTT. Translated, it gives CASSLVGTSEAFF.

This clone was picked up a small number of times. The genes are TRBV11-2 and TRBJ2-7, with D maybe TRBD2 (5 bases). The CDR3 extends over 14 amino acids. Germline lookup yields CDR1 SGHAT and CDR2 FQNNGV. Trimming cost V 1 base and J 2 bases, with 9 bases left between them. The CDR3 coding sequence is TGTGCCAGCAGCTTAGGGCCTAGCACCTACGAGCAGTACTTC. This encodes CASSLGPSTYEQYF.

J is TRBJ1-1 and V is TRBV10-3; D is unclear. V shed 3 bases and J shed 0 bases, with 8 bases lying between them. The CDR3 totals 14 residues. CDR1 and CDR2 (germline): ENHRY, SYGVKD. The CDR3 is CAISDGIMNTEAFF. CDR3 sequence (DNA): TGTGCCATCAGTGATGGAATTATGAACACTGAAGCTTTCTTT.

This chain uses TRBV7-3 with TRBJ2-3; D uncertain. The V and J ends lost 5 bases and 5 bases respectively, with 5 bases between them. The CDR3 contains 11 residues. The germline V gene has CDR1 SGHTA and CDR2 FQGTGA. CDR3 bases: TGTGCCAGCAGCCAGCAAGATACGCAGTATTTT. Translated: CASSQQDTQYF. The entire variable domain, with the rest obtained from reference TRBV7-3 and TRBJ2-3, is as follows: GAGVSQTPSNKVTEKGKYVELRCDPISGHTALYWYRQSLGQGPEFLIYFQGTGAADDSGLPNDRFFAVRPEGSVSTLKIQRTERGDSAVYLCASSQQDTQYFGPGTRLTVL.

This clone is judged medium-sized. The chain recombines TRBV10-3 with TRBJ2-5; TRBD2 aligns across 12 bases. This CDR3 spans 15 amino acids. The V gene's germline CDR1 is ENHRY and CDR2 SYGVKD. V lost 6 bases to trimming and J lost 5 bases; unmatched junction nucleotides: 7. CDR3 in DNA: TGTGCCATCAGGGCACTAGCGGGGGGTATGGAGACCCAGTACTTC. Encoded protein: CAIRALAGGMETQYF.

The chain recombines TRBV6-1 with TRBJ1-4; no definite D call. CDR1 is MNHNS, CDR2 SASEGT, per germline. The CDR3 loop spans 13 amino acids. The ends were cut back, 3 bases at V and 7 bases at J, with 9 bases in the middle. CDR3 region: CASSDLDGEKLFF. Written as DNA, the CDR3 is TGTGCCAGCAGTGATTTAGATGGTGAAAAACTGTTTTTT.

This chain uses TRBV29-1 with TRBJ2-1, with 10 bases that match TRBD1. The CDR3 runs to 15 residues. V dropped 3 bases and J dropped 9; count of bases not matched to a gene: 11. Germline loops: CDR1 SQVTM, CDR2 ANQGSEA. CDR3 coding DNA: TGCAGCGTTGATCACCGGGACAGGGGAGGCGGTGAGCAGTTCTTC. The encoded protein is CSVDHRDRGGGEQFF.

V gene TRBV4-1 combines with J gene TRBJ1-6; no definite D call. V lost 1 base, J lost 9 bases, and 13 bases lay in between. The CDR3 is 15 residues long. CDR1 and CDR2 from the germline V gene are MGHRA and YSYEKL. The CDR3 nucleotides read TGCGCCAGCAGCCAAGCTCCCTTATCCCCTTCACCCCTCCACTTT. Its translation: CASSQAPLSPSPLHF.

The chain links TRBV21-1 to TRBJ2-5; no check of the table's D call, TRBD2, against the DNA was made. TRBV21-1 is assigned pseudogene status. The CDR3 contains 16 residues. The CDR3 DNA follows: TGTGCCAGCAGTCCTGTTGAGCGGGGGGGCGGAGAGACCCAGTACTTC. This gives the protein CASSPVERGGGETQYF.

This sequence joins TRBV6-6 and TRBJ2-7; 7 bases are a match to TRBD2. J lost 4 bases, V lost 2 bases, and 5 bases had no gene match. CDR1 and CDR2 from the germline V gene are MNHNY and SVGAGI (reference sequence). This CDR3 is 14 amino acids long. The CDR3 nucleotides are TGTGCCAGCAGTTACACGGGGGGAGGGTACGAGCAGTACTTC. Translated: CASSYTGGGYEQYF.

Sample share makes this clone medium-sized (0.01 to 0.1%). This chain uses TRBV27 with TRBJ1-6, with TRBD1 matching over 8 bases. The CDR3 totals 15 residues. The germline gives CDR1 MNHEY, CDR2 SMNVEV (reference sequence). J gave up 9 bases and V 0 bases, and 4 bases lay outside the gene matches. CDR3 coding DNA: TGTGCCAGCAGTTTATCGAGTACAGGGGGTTCACCCCTCCACTTT. This translates into CASSLSSTGGSPLHF.

The V gene is TRBV9, the J gene TRBJ2-2; 8 nucleotides align to TRBD1. Germline CDR1 SGDLS, CDR2 YYNGEE. With 3 bases clipped from V and 5 bases from J, the junction kept 3 bases outside the gene matches. The CDR3 totals 14 residues. This chain's CDR3 is CASSARTGTGELFF. The CDR3 nucleotides read TGTGCCAGCAGCGCTAGGACAGGGACCGGGGAGCTGTTTTTT.

This clone was observed a handful of times. The rearrangement links TRBV6-5 to TRBJ1-1; TRBD1 might be the D (5 bases). The CDR3 covers 14 residues. V gave up 7 bases and J gave up 0 bases, with 12 bases separating them. Germline loops: CDR1 MNHEY, CDR2 SVGAGI. The CDR3 coding sequence is TGTGCCAGCAAAGCGGGACTGATGAACACTGAAGCTTTCTTT. This gives the protein CASKAGLMNTEAFF.

This chain connects TRBV4-1 to TRBJ2-7; no reliable D call. The CDR3 extends over 14 amino acids. Trimming left V 2 bases short and J 1 base short, with 9 bases between. The germline V gene encodes CDR1 MGHRA and CDR2 YSYEKL. CDR3 in amino acids: CASSQLHGSYEQYF. CDR3 DNA sequence: TGCGCCAGCAGCCAATTACACGGTTCCTACGAGCAGTACTTC.

This chain connects TRBV4-1 to TRBJ1-4; D may be TRBD1 (5 bases). With 1 base removed from V and 8 bases from J, the gap between germline ends came to 20 bases. Germline V gene sequence: CDR1 MGHRA, CDR2 YSYEKL. The CDR3 is 17 residues long. CDR3 in amino acids: CASSQGIGWGVGEKLFF. The CDR3 DNA is TGCGCCAGCAGCCAAGGGATAGGTTGGGGCGTCGGAGAAAAACTGTTTTTT.

The V and J genes are TRBV30 and TRBJ1-2; D possibly corresponds to TRBD1 (5 bases). Germline V gene lookup returns CDR1 GTSNPN and CDR2 SVGIG (reference sequence). V was pared by 5 bases and J by 7 bases, with 17 bases between. CDR3 length: 13 amino acids. CDR3 DNA sequence: TGTGCCTGGGCCAGGACCGAAGGGGCTGGCTACACCTTC. This translates into CAWARTEGAGYTF.

J is TRBJ2-7 and V is TRBV7-4, with 8 bases fitting TRBD1. The CDR3 sequence is 15 residues long. The germline V gene encodes CDR1 SGHVT and CDR2 SQSDAQ. Trimming cost V 5 bases and J 2 bases; bases outside gene matches: 8. CDR3 region: CASSPGTGGPYEQYF. In nucleotides, the CDR3 is TGTGCCAGCAGCCCGGGCACAGGGGGTCCCTACGAGCAGTACTTC.

This chain uses TRBV6-5 with TRBJ2-1; D call uncertain. Germline V gene data show CDR1 as MNHEY and CDR2 as SVGAGI. The CDR3 spans 15 residues. V was pared by 4 bases and J by 9 bases, with 19 bases between. CDR3: CASSLLRWSPIEQFF. In DNA form, the CDR3 reads TGTGCCAGCAGTTTACTCAGGTGGTCCCCAATTGAGCAGTTCTTC.

This clone was detected only once. The chain has TRBV9 and TRBJ2-3; 7 bases match TRBD2. The CDR3 is made up of 15 amino acids. V lost 3 bases, J lost 0 bases, and 4 bases stayed unmatched. The germline V gene has CDR1 SGDLS and CDR2 YYNGEE. This CDR3 is CASSEGLRSTDTQYF. CDR3 bases: TGTGCCAGCAGCGAGGGACTAAGGAGCACAGATACGCAGTATTTT.

The V gene is TRBV7-2, the J gene TRBJ2-5, with D uncertain. This CDR3 has 14 residues. In germline, CDR1 is SGHTA, CDR2 FQGNSA. Trimming removed 5 bases from V and 5 bases from J, with 15 bases in between. CDR3 protein: CASSPRPPGETQYF. The CDR3 DNA follows: TGTGCCAGCAGCCCCCGACCCCCTGGGGAGACCCAGTACTTC.